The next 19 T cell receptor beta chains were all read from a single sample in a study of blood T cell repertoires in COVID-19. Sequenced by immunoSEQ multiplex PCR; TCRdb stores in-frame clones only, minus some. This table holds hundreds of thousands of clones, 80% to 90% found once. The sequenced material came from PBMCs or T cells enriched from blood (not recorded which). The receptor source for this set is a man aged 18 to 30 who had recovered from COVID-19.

In DNA, the CDR3 is TGTGCCAGCAGCGAGGGATGGGGACAGGGGTCCTACGAGCAGTACTTC. It codes for CASSEGWGQGSYEQYF. V and J are TRBV5-6 and TRBJ2-7, with 10 bases that match TRBD1. The germline gives CDR1 SGHDT, CDR2 YYEEEE. The trim removed 4 bases at V and 1 base at J, leaving 8 bases unmatched. This CDR3 region has 16 residues.

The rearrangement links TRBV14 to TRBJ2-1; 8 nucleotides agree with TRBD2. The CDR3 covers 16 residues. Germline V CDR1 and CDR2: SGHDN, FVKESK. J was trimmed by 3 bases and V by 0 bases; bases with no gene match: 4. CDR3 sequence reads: CASSQEGSGNYNEQFF. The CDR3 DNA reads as TGTGCCAGCAGCCAAGAGGGTAGCGGGAACTACAATGAGCAGTTCTTC.

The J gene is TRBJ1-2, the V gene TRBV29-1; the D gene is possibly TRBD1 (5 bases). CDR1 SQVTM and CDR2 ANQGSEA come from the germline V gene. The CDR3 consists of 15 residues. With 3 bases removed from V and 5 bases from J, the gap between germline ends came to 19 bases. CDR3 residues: CSVDSAGRGRYGYTF. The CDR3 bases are TGCAGCGTTGATAGCGCAGGGAGGGGAAGGTATGGCTACACCTTC.

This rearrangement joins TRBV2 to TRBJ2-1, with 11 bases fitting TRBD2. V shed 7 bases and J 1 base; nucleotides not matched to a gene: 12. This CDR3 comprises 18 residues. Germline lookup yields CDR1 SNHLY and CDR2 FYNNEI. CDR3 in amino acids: CASMVGLAEGRSYNEQFF. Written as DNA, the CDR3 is TGTGCCAGCATGGTGGGACTAGCGGAGGGAAGGTCCTACAATGAGCAGTTCTTC.

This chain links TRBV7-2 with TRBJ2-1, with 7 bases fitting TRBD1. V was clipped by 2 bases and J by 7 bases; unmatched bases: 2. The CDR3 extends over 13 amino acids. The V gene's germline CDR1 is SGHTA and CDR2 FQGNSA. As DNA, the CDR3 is TGTGCCAGCAGCTTAACGACAGGGAATGAGCAGTTCTTC. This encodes CASSLTTGNEQFF. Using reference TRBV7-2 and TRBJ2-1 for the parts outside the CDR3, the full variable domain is GAGVSQSPSNKVTEKGKDVELRCDPISGHTALYWYRQSLGQGLEFLIYFQGNSAPDKSGLPSDRFSAERTGGSVSTLTIQRTQQEDSAVYLCASSLTTGNEQFFGPGTRLTVL.

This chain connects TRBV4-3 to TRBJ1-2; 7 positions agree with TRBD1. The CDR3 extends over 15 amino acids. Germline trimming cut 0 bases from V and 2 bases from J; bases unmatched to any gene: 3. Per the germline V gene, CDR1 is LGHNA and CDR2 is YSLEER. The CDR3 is CASSQETQGNYGYTF. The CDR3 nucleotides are TGCGCCAGCAGCCAAGAAACACAGGGGAACTATGGCTACACCTTC.

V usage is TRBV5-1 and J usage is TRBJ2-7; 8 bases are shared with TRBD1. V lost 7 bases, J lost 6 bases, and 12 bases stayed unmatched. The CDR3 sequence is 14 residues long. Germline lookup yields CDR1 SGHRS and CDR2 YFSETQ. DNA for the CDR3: TGCGCCAGCTACCAGGACAGGGAGCTTGGCGAGCAGTACTTC. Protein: CASYQDRELGEQYF.

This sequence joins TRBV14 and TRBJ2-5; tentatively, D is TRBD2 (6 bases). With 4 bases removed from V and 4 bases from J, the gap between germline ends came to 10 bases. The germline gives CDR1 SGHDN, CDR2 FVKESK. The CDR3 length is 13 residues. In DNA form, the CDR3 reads TGTGCCAGCAGCCGGGGGGAAGCAGAGACCCAGTACTTC. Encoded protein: CASSRGEAETQYF.

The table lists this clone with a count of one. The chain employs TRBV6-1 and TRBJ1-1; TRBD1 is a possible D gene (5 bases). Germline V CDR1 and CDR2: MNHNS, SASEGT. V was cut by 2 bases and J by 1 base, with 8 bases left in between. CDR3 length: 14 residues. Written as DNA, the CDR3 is TGTGCCAGCAGTGAATTCGGGGGGAACACTGAAGCTTTCTTT. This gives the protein CASSEFGGNTEAFF.

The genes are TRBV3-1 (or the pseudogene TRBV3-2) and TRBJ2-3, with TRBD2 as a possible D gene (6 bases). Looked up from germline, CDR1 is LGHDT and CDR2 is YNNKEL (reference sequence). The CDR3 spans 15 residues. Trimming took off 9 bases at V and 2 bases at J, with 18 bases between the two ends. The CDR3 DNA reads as TGTGCCAGTCAGGAGGAGGGGATGAACACAGATACGCAGTATTTT. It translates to CASQEEGMNTDTQYF.

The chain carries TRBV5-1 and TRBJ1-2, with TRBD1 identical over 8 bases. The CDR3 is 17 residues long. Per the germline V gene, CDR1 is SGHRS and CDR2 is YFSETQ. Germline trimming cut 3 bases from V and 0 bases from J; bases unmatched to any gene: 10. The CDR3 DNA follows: TGCGCCAGCAGCTCGGATCCGACAGGGGCTGCTAACTATGGCTACACCTTC. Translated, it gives CASSSDPTGAANYGYTF.

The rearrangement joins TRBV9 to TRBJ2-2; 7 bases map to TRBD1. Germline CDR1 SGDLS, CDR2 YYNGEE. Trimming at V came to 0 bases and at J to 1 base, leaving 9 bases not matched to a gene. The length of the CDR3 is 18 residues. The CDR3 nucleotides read TGTGCCAGCAGCGTAGGGATAGGGGGCAGGGGGAACACCGGGGAGCTGTTTTTT. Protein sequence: CASSVGIGGRGNTGELFF.

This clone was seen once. CDR3 amino acids: CASSLVGGKSPLHF. CDR3 nucleotides: TGTGCCAGCAGCTTAGTAGGGGGTAAATCACCCCTCCACTTT. The V and J genes are TRBV11-2 and TRBJ1-6; D is perhaps TRBD1 (6 bases). V lost 1 base to trimming and J lost 10 bases, with 11 bases between them. The CDR3 contains 14 residues. The V gene's germline CDR1 is SGHAT and CDR2 FQNNGV.

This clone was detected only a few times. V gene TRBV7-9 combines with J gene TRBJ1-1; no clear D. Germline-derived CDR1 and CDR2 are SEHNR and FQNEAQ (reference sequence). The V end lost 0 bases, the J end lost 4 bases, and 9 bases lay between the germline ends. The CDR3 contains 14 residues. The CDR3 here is CASSLAANPTEAFF. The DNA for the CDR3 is TGTGCCAGCAGCTTAGCGGCCAACCCCACTGAAGCTTTCTTT.

CDR3 nucleotide sequence: TGTGCCAGCAGTTTTATGAGGCAAGAGACCCAGTACTTC. Residues: CASSFMRQETQYF. The chain recombines TRBV12-3 or TRBV12-4 with TRBJ2-5; D is unresolved. The CDR3 has 13 residues. V was shortened by 3 bases and J by 2 bases, with 7 bases between the two germline ends.

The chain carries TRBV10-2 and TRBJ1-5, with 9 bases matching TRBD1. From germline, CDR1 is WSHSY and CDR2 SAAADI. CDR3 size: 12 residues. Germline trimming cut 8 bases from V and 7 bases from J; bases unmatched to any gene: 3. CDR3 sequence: CASLDRGQPQHF. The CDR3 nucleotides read TGCGCCAGCCTGGACAGGGGCCAGCCCCAGCATTTT.

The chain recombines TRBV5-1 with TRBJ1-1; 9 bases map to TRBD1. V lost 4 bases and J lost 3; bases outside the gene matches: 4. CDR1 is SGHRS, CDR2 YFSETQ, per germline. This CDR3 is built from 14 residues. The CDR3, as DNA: TGCGCCAGCAGCCGACAGGGGGGCGACACTGAAGCTTTCTTT. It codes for CASSRQGGDTEAFF.

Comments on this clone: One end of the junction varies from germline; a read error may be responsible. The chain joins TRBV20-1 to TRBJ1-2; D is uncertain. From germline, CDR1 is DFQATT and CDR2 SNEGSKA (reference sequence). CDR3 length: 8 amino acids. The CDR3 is CSASGPAF. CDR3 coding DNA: TGCAGTGCCAGCGGGCCTGCCTTC.

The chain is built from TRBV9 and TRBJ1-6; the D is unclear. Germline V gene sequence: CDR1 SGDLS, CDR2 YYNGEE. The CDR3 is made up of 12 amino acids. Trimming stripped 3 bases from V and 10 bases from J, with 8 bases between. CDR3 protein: CASSEPGSPLHF. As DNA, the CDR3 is TGTGCCAGCAGCGAGCCGGGGTCACCCCTCCACTTT. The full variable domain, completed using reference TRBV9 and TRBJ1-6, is DSGVTQTPKHLITATGQRVTLRCSPRSGDLSVYWYQQSLDQGLQFLIQYYNGEERAKGNILERFSAQQFPDLHSELNLSSLELGDSALYFCASSEPGSPLHFGNGTRLTVT.